This TCR beta chain was captured in a study of T cells in Graves' hyperthyroidism and ophthalmopathy. Overall study findings and caveats: Ophthalmopathy got predicted by the model a median 6.5 months before its onset.

This clonotype was recorded at least ten times. Its antigen is unknown. Germline CDR1 is MNHEY and CDR2 is SVGAGI. This CDR3 has 17 residues. V was pared by 1 base and J by 1 base, with 5 bases of the junction left unmatched. It was uncontrolled infection, other autoimmune disease, pregnancy or lactation that excluded patients. RNA transcripts were the template for amplifying TCR beta CDR3 regions. In the first-round RT-PCR of the TCR CDR3, the HTBI primer set was used. MiXCR, run by TCRdb on the multiplex PCR reads, gives a single entry per CDR3 protein. This table has under 450,000 distinct CDR3 sequences, roughly a sixth appearing once.

This receptor was taken from a woman aged 25 to 45 with Graves' hyperthyroidism that later progressed to Graves' ophthalmopathy. Sequenced input: blood. The chain couples TRBV6-5 to TRBJ2-7; the match to TRBD1 covers 12 bases. The CDR3 spells CASSYWGQGAVSYEQYF. The CDR3 bases are TGTGCCAGCAGTTACTGGGGACAGGGGGCTGTATCCTACGAGCAGTACTTC.